The 26 T cell receptor beta chains below all came from one sample that was sequenced in a study of shared clonotypes between healthy human individuals. Positively selected for CCR7, the CD45RO-negative cells used as naive CD8 cells excluded terminally differentiated effector memory CD45RA+ cells. Data came from immunoSEQ multiplex PCR; TCRdb stores just in-frame clones and leaves some out. The sample holds roughly 810,000 clones; about 97% are singletons and the top ten take about 0.25%. Sequencing was carried out using naive CD8+ T cells sorted from blood. These receptors were taken from a man younger than 45 in good health.

The gene calls are TRBV7-3 and TRBJ2-3; no reliable D call. Trimming shortened V by 5 bases and J by 4 bases, and 10 bases separated the two germline ends. Germline CDR1 and CDR2: SGHTA and FQGTGA. CDR3 length equals 13 residues. For the CDR3, the DNA is TGTGCCAGCAGCCCTGTTTTGGCAGATACGCAGTATTTT. Its protein is CASSPVLADTQYF.

Concerning this clone itself: Mismatch with germline at one junction end may stem from a read error. V usage is TRBV6-1 and J usage is TRBJ2-7, with D hard to call. The length of the CDR3 is 12 residues. CDR1 is MNHNS, CDR2 SASEGT, per germline. As DNA, the CDR3 is TGTGCCACCAGTGGGCAGCGCTACGAGCAGTACTTC. Translating gives CATSGQRYEQYF.

This chain links TRBV14 with TRBJ1-2; 8 bases line up with TRBD1. The CDR3 runs to 14 residues. Losses at the gene ends were 3 bases for V and 5 bases for J; bases not matched to a gene: 5. Germline V gene lookup returns CDR1 SGHDN and CDR2 FVKESK. The CDR3 is CASSHVTGDYGYTF. CDR3 bases: TGTGCCAGCAGCCATGTGACAGGGGATTATGGCTACACCTTC.

V and J are TRBV4-3 and TRBJ1-3; TRBD1 is a possible D gene (5 bases). CDR1 and CDR2 from the germline V gene are LGHNA and YSLEER. Trimming removed 0 bases at V and 1 base at J, with 10 bases between. This CDR3 region has 16 residues. CDR3 DNA sequence: TGCGCCAGCAGCCAAGAGGGGCCGGGATCTGGAAACACCATATATTTT. It encodes CASSQEGPGSGNTIYF.

This sequence joins TRBV29-1 and TRBJ2-7; the D gene is possibly TRBD1 (5 bases). There are 15 residues in the CDR3. CDR1 SQVTM and CDR2 ANQGSEA come from the germline V gene. With 0 bases removed from V and 3 bases from J, the gap between germline ends came to 15 bases. The CDR3 DNA is TGCAGCGTTGAAGAGATGGGGCAGGAGAACTACGAGCAGTACTTC. This codes for CSVEEMGQENYEQYF.

This chain links TRBV10-3 with TRBJ2-1; no definite D call. Between the trimmed V and J ends, which lost 7 bases and 9 bases, there was a span of 10 bases. Germline lookup yields CDR1 ENHRY and CDR2 SYGVKD. The CDR3 is 11 residues long. CDR3 coding DNA: TGTGCCATCACGAGAGATGGTGAGCAGTTCTTC. This gives the protein CAITRDGEQFF.

The J gene is TRBJ1-5, the V gene TRBV19; D is unresolved. This CDR3 contains 15 residues. Between the trimmed V and J ends, which lost 0 bases and 4 bases, there was a span of 10 bases. Germline V gene data show CDR1 as LNHDA and CDR2 as SQIVND (reference sequence). In DNA form, the CDR3 reads TGTGCCAGTAGTATAGAAACCCGGTTGAATCAGCCCCAGCATTTT. Its protein is CASSIETRLNQPQHF.

The chain has TRBV28 and TRBJ2-2; maybe TRBD1 (5 bases). The CDR3 sequence is 15 residues long. The germline V and J ends were trimmed by 7 bases and 5 bases, with 17 bases remaining between them. The germline CDR1 and CDR2 sequences are MDHEN and SYDVKM. The CDR3 spells CASNGRQGGTGELFF. CDR3 sequence (DNA): TGTGCCAGCAACGGCAGGCAGGGTGGAACCGGGGAGCTGTTTTTT.

The rearrangement uses TRBV9 and TRBJ2-7; D is perhaps TRBD1 or TRBD2 (6 bases each). This CDR3 spans 15 amino acids. With 3 bases removed from V and 4 bases from J, the gap between germline ends came to 17 bases. CDR1 SGDLS and CDR2 YYNGEE come from the germline V gene. The CDR3 here is CASSGGTGAAYEQYF. The CDR3 coding sequence is TGTGCCAGCAGCGGAGGCACGGGGGCTGCTTACGAGCAGTACTTC. The full variable domain, its missing parts supplied by reference TRBV9 and TRBJ2-7, is DSGVTQTPKHLITATGQRVTLRCSPRSGDLSVYWYQQSLDQGLQFLIQYYNGEERAKGNILERFSAQQFPDLHSELNLSSLELGDSALYFCASSGGTGAAYEQYFGPGTRLTVT.

This clone appeared a single time. The V call is TRBV19, the J call TRBJ1-3, with D hard to call. The germline CDR1 and CDR2 sequences are LNHDA and SQIVND (reference sequence). This CDR3 has 15 amino acids. V was shortened by 1 base and J by 0 bases, with 7 bases between the two germline ends. CDR3 protein: CASSIGSLSGNTIYF. The CDR3 nucleotides are TGTGCCAGTAGTATAGGGTCGCTCTCTGGAAACACCATATATTTT.

This rearrangement joins TRBV6-1 to TRBJ2-3; possible D gene TRBD1, 6 bases. From germline, CDR1 is MNHNS and CDR2 SASEGT. The ends were cut back, 4 bases at V and 3 bases at J, with 8 bases in the middle. This CDR3 contains 13 residues. In DNA, the CDR3 is TGTGCCAGCAGTGCCAGGGGAACAGATACGCAGTATTTT. This encodes CASSARGTDTQYF.

V gene TRBV11-2 combines with J gene TRBJ2-1, with a weak D call TRBD2 (6 bases). CDR1 and CDR2 from the germline V gene are SGHAT and FQNNGV. CDR3 length: 15 amino acids. V lost 2 bases and J lost 3, with 11 bases in between. CDR3 amino acids: CASSLRQGGYNEQFF. CDR3 in DNA: TGTGCCAGCAGCTTAAGGCAGGGAGGCTACAATGAGCAGTTCTTC.

The chain employs TRBV27 and TRBJ2-1, with 13 bases fitting TRBD2. With 2 bases clipped from V and 7 bases from J, the junction kept 14 bases outside the gene matches. The CDR3 sequence is 19 residues long. Germline V gene data show CDR1 as MNHEY and CDR2 as SMNVEV (reference sequence). For the CDR3, the DNA is TGTGCCAGCAGTTTACCGTCCCGAGTACTAGCGGGAGGGGGAAATGAGCAGTTCTTC. Protein product: CASSLPSRVLAGGGNEQFF.

The chain is built from TRBV7-2 and TRBJ1-5; a possible D gene is TRBD1 (5 bases). The V gene lost 5 bases and the J gene lost 11 bases, with 16 bases spanning the gap. The CDR3 has 13 amino acids. Germline V gene data show CDR1 as SGHTA and CDR2 as FQGNSA. The CDR3 spells CASSPPRWGAQHF. CDR3 nucleotides: TGTGCCAGCAGCCCCCCCCGATGGGGGGCCCAGCATTTT.

This chain connects TRBV29-1 to TRBJ2-3; weak D call: TRBD1 (5 bases). Per the germline V gene, CDR1 is SQVTM and CDR2 is ANQGSEA. The germline V and J ends were trimmed by 8 bases and 4 bases, with 16 bases remaining between them. This CDR3 comprises 13 residues. DNA for the CDR3: TGCAGCCATCACCAGGGATTCTCAGATACGCAGTATTTT. Its translation: CSHHQGFSDTQYF.

This chain joins TRBV28 and TRBJ2-2, with 9 bases matching TRBD2. CDR1 is MDHEN and CDR2 is SYDVKM in the germline V gene. V was pared by 8 bases and J by 3 bases, with 10 bases of the junction left unmatched. CDR3 length equals 16 residues. The CDR3 sequence is CASGLAQLSYTGELFF. The CDR3 DNA sequence: TGTGCCAGCGGACTAGCGCAACTTTCTTACACCGGGGAGCTGTTTTTT.

The CDR3: CASSQVAGELFF. CDR3 bases: TGTGCCAGCAGCCAAGTGGCCGGGGAGCTGTTTTTT. The chain recombines TRBV4-2 with TRBJ2-2, with D unclear. Germline V gene lookup returns CDR1 LGHNA and CDR2 YNFKEQ. V was clipped by 1 base and J by 6 bases, with 3 bases between them. This CDR3 comprises 12 residues.

In the case of this clone: This clone may be a read error of a much larger clone one base away. The chain employs TRBV5-4 and TRBJ2-7, with D uncertain. In germline, CDR1 is SGHNT, CDR2 YYREEE (reference sequence). The V gene lost 1 base and the J gene lost 3 bases, with 5 bases spanning the gap. This CDR3 contains 12 residues. The CDR3 nucleotides are TGTGCCAGCAGCTTGAACAACTACGAGCAGTACTTC. This gives the protein CASSLNNYEQYF.

V gene TRBV27 combines with J gene TRBJ2-7, with 7 bases fitting TRBD1. The CDR3 spans 14 residues. In germline, CDR1 is MNHEY, CDR2 SMNVEV (reference sequence). Germline trimming cut 3 bases from V and 5 bases from J; bases unmatched to any gene: 7. The CDR3 spells CASSFLTGADEQYF. The CDR3 nucleotides are TGTGCCAGCAGTTTTTTAACAGGGGCGGACGAGCAGTACTTC.

This chain uses TRBV2 with TRBJ2-7, with a tentative D call TRBD2 (6 bases). With 7 bases removed from V and 0 bases from J, the gap between germline ends came to 16 bases. This CDR3 region has 15 residues. Germline values: CDR1 SNHLY, CDR2 FYNNEI. Here the CDR3 reads CASTPRGASSYEQYF. Here the CDR3 DNA reads TGTGCCAGCACCCCGCGGGGCGCCAGCTCCTACGAGCAGTACTTC.

The J gene is TRBJ2-1, the V gene TRBV5-6; D remains ambiguous. The CDR3 sequence is 16 residues long. The germline V gene encodes CDR1 SGHDT and CDR2 YYEEEE. The V end lost 0 bases, the J end lost 4 bases, and 14 bases lay between the germline ends. The CDR3 nucleotides are TGTGCCAGCAGCTTGGAGGGTGGAAGGCGGTACAATGAGCAGTTCTTC. Translation: CASSLEGGRRYNEQFF.

The table lists this clone with a count of one. This rearrangement joins TRBV18 to TRBJ2-6, with 10 bases that match TRBD1. The junction had 3 bases not matched to a gene; V was cut back by 5 bases and J by 2 bases. CDR1 KGHSH and CDR2 LQKENI come from the germline V gene. CDR3 length equals 16 residues. CDR3 residues: CASSAGQGTGANVLTF. CDR3 coding DNA: TGTGCCAGCTCAGCGGGACAGGGGACTGGGGCCAACGTCCTGACTTTC.

The chain is built from TRBV10-3 and TRBJ2-5; 7 positions agree with TRBD2. J gave up 8 bases and V 0 bases, and 6 bases lay outside the gene matches. Germline loops: CDR1 ENHRY, CDR2 SYGVKD. The CDR3 consists of 14 residues. CDR3 in amino acids: CAISESGGRGTQYF. CDR3 DNA sequence: TGTGCCATCAGTGAGTCGGGCGGGAGAGGAACCCAGTACTTC.

This clone was counted a single time. The chain carries TRBV28 and TRBJ2-5; the D is unclear. Germline CDR1 and CDR2: MDHEN and SYDVKM. Deletions cut 5 bases from V and 3 bases from J, with 16 bases between. CDR3 length: 15 residues. The CDR3, as DNA: TGTGCCAGCAGTCCACTGGTAAGGGCCGAAGAGACCCAGTACTTC. Residues: CASSPLVRAEETQYF.

The chain joins TRBV7-9 to TRBJ2-1; 7 bases align to TRBD2. Germline CDR1 SEHNR, CDR2 FQNEAQ (reference sequence). The CDR3 totals 15 residues. V gave up 5 bases and J gave up 5 bases; unmatched junction bases: 9. CDR3 sequence reads: CASSPGGPGNNEQFF. DNA for the CDR3: TGTGCCAGCAGCCCGGGGGGTCCGGGGAACAATGAGCAGTTCTTC.

The rearrangement uses TRBV7-9 and TRBJ1-1; D is unclear. There are 12 residues in the CDR3. Between the trimmed V and J ends, which lost 5 bases and 3 bases, there was a span of 7 bases. Germline assignment: CDR1 SEHNR and CDR2 FQNEAQ (reference sequence). CDR3 loop: CASSPYDTEAFF. CDR3 coding DNA: TGTGCCAGCAGCCCGTACGACACTGAAGCTTTCTTT. The variable domain in full, with the rest retrieved from reference TRBV7-9 and TRBJ1-1, is DTGVSQNPRHKITKRGQNVTFRCDPISEHNRLYWYRQTLGQGPEFLTYFQNEAQLEKSRLLSDRFSAERPKGSFSTLEIQRTEQGDSAMYLCASSPYDTEAFFGQGTRLTVV.